The 29 T cell receptor beta chains reported below all come from one sample, sequenced in a study of cytomegalovirus exposure and HLA in healthy donors. The PCR was carried out with 60 Vbeta primers and 13 Jbeta primers. Sequencing was performed with immunoSEQ multiplex PCR; in TCRdb, only in-frame clones are kept and a portion is missing. The sample records about 180,000 clones, roughly 82% being singletons. Sequencing was done on a sample of PBMCs. The receptors stem from a middle-aged man in good health and CMV-seronegative.

The chain uses TRBV18 and TRBJ1-6, with a possible D match to TRBD1 (6 bases). The V end lost 9 bases, the J end lost 7 bases, and 16 bases lay between the germline ends. The CDR3 extends over 14 amino acids. The germline V gene encodes CDR1 KGHSH and CDR2 LQKENI. This CDR3 is CASSGTRGNSPLHF. Here the CDR3 DNA reads TGTGCCAGTTCCGGGACAAGGGGGAATTCACCCCTCCACTTT.

The chain couples TRBV29-1 to TRBJ1-2; D might be TRBD1 (5 bases). The CDR3 is 12 residues long. Germline V CDR1 and CDR2: SQVTM, ANQGSEA. V was clipped by 6 bases and J by 2 bases, with 10 bases between them. This chain's CDR3 is CSVATVNYGYTF. In nucleotides, the CDR3 is TGCAGCGTCGCGACAGTCAACTATGGCTACACCTTC.

This rearrangement joins TRBV19 to TRBJ1-5, with 7 positions matching TRBD1. Germline CDR1 reads LNHDA; CDR2 reads SQIVND (reference sequence). The CDR3 has 15 residues. V shed 6 bases and J 2 bases; nucleotides not matched to a gene: 7. The CDR3 DNA sequence: TGTGCCAGTAGCCTTAAAACAGGGGGCAATCAGCCCCAGCATTTT. This encodes CASSLKTGGNQPQHF.

This clone was seen more than once but under ten times. This chain links TRBV9 with TRBJ1-3; D gene unclear. The V end was cut by 3 bases, the J end by 3 bases, with 13 bases between. This CDR3 comprises 15 residues. The germline V gene encodes CDR1 SGDLS and CDR2 YYNGEE. CDR3 protein: CASSAQPVLGNTIYF. In DNA, the CDR3 is TGTGCCAGCAGCGCACAGCCGGTCCTTGGAAACACCATATATTTT.

The chain employs TRBV14 and TRBJ2-1; D gene ambiguous. Per germline, CDR1 SGHDN and CDR2 FVKESK. Trimming stripped 5 bases from V and 5 bases from J, with 25 bases between. This CDR3 is 18 amino acids long. The CDR3 DNA reads TGTGCCAGCAGCGTTCAGTATCCATCCTCGAATCCAAACAATGAGCAGTTCTTC. Translating it yields CASSVQYPSSNPNNEQFF.

The chain carries TRBV2 and TRBJ2-2; D not certain. Trimming cost V 10 bases and J 0 bases, with 12 bases left between them. This CDR3 is 14 amino acids long. The V gene's germline CDR1 is SNHLY and CDR2 FYNNEI. The CDR3 region has the DNA TGTGCCACTACGCCGAGGACGAACACCGGGGAGCTGTTTTTT. Translating gives CATTPRTNTGELFF.

J is TRBJ1-4 and V is TRBV6-4; D unclear. The V gene lost 6 bases and the J gene lost 5 bases, with 16 bases spanning the gap. Germline V CDR1 and CDR2: MRHNA, SNTAGT. The CDR3 sequence is 15 residues long. The CDR3: CASSSGVGGNEKLFF. The CDR3, as DNA: TGTGCCAGCAGCTCTGGGGTGGGAGGCAATGAAAAACTGTTTTTT.

The chain couples TRBV5-1 to TRBJ1-2; 7 nucleotides agree with TRBD1. V lost 1 base to trimming and J lost 4 bases; unmatched junction nucleotides: 1. Per the germline V gene, CDR1 is SGHRS and CDR2 is YFSETQ. This CDR3 is built from 13 residues. In nucleotides, the CDR3 is TGCGCCAGCAGCTTGAGGGACAGCTATGGCTACACCTTC. Translated, it gives CASSLRDSYGYTF. Looking up the rest from reference TRBV5-1 and TRBJ1-2 gives the full variable domain: KAGVTQTPRYLIKTRGQQVTLSCSPISGHRSVSWYQQTPGQGLQFLFEYFSETQRNKGNFPGRFSGRQFSNSRSEMNVSTLELGDSALYLCASSLRDSYGYTFGSGTRLTVV.

CDR3 sequence: CASSYFLVGAEAFF. CDR3 nucleotides: TGTGCCAGCAGTTATTTCTTGGTGGGCGCTGAAGCTTTCTTT. This chain uses TRBV6-6 with TRBJ1-1; the D is unclear. V lost 3 bases and J lost 6, with 14 bases in between. This CDR3 contains 14 residues. Per the germline V gene, CDR1 is MNHNY and CDR2 is SVGAGI (reference sequence).

The chain employs TRBV7-6 and TRBJ2-3; 11 positions match TRBD2. This CDR3 region has 16 residues. With V trimmed by 0 bases and J by 3 bases, 2 bases remained unmatched. Looked up from germline, CDR1 is SGHVS and CDR2 is FNYEAQ. CDR3 DNA sequence: TGTGCCAGCAGCTTAGCTAGCGGGGGGGCAACAGATACGCAGTATTTT. Translated: CASSLASGGATDTQYF.

The chain recombines TRBV6-1 with TRBJ1-2; 9 bases are shared with TRBD1. The CDR3 consists of 14 residues. With V trimmed by 7 bases and J by 9 bases, 12 bases remained unmatched. The germline V gene encodes CDR1 MNHNS and CDR2 SASEGT. CDR3 protein: CASTGQGILLSYTF. The CDR3 region has the DNA TGTGCCAGCACCGGACAGGGGATTTTATTGAGCTACACCTTC.

The rearrangement joins TRBV28 to TRBJ1-2, with a tentative D call TRBD1 (5 bases). This CDR3 is 14 amino acids long. The V end was cut by 6 bases, the J end by 2 bases, with 13 bases between. Germline assignment: CDR1 MDHEN and CDR2 SYDVKM. This CDR3 reads CASSLSGENYGYTF. In nucleotides, the CDR3 is TGTGCCAGCAGCCTGTCGGGGGAGAACTATGGCTACACCTTC.

The rearrangement uses TRBV19 and TRBJ2-3; 13 bases align to TRBD2. Germline-derived CDR1 and CDR2 are LNHDA and SQIVND (reference sequence). The junction had 15 bases not matched to a gene; V was cut back by 6 bases and J by 6 bases. There are 18 residues in the CDR3. CDR3 bases: TGTGCCAGTAGCTACAGGGTACCGGGACTAGCGGGACTCGATACGCAGTATTTT. The encoded protein is CASSYRVPGLAGLDTQYF. Full variable domain (remainder filled in from reference TRBV19 and TRBJ2-3): DGGITQSPKYLFRKEGQNVTLSCEQNLNHDAMYWYRQDPGQGLRLIYYSQIVNDFQKGDIAEGYSVSREKKESFPLTVTSAQKNPTAFYLCASSYRVPGLAGLDTQYFGPGTRLTVL.

This CDR3 is CASSLGTGFDQPQHF. CDR3 nucleotides: TGTGCCAGCAGCCTCGGGACAGGGTTTGATCAGCCCCAGCATTTT. The genes are TRBV7-9 and TRBJ1-5; 9 bases fit TRBD1. Germline CDR1 is SEHNR and CDR2 is FQNEAQ (reference sequence). Germline trimming cut 5 bases from V and 5 bases from J; bases unmatched to any gene: 7. The CDR3 spans 15 residues.

Comment on this clone: The same CDR3 also results from other DNA sequences found in this sample. The chain has TRBV20-1 and TRBJ2-5; D gene unclear. CDR3 length equals 11 residues. Trimming took off 6 bases at V and 4 bases at J, with 9 bases between the two ends. Germline lookup yields CDR1 DFQATT and CDR2 SNEGSKA (reference sequence). The CDR3: CSASLAETQYF. CDR3 sequence (DNA): TGCAGTGCGAGTCTCGCAGAGACCCAGTACTTC.

A few counts support this clone. The chain recombines TRBV11-1 with TRBJ2-5; TRBD1 agrees at 10 bases. Germline loops: CDR1 SGHAT, CDR2 FQDESV (reference sequence). The CDR3 has 14 amino acids. V trimming: 5 bases; J trimming: 5 bases; junction bases outside the gene matches: 5. The chain's CDR3 is CASSLDRGHETQYF. The DNA for the CDR3 is TGTGCCAGCAGCCTTGACAGGGGGCACGAGACCCAGTACTTC.

V usage is TRBV11-2 and J usage is TRBJ2-6; D not certain. Germline V gene sequence: CDR1 SGHAT, CDR2 FQNNGV. Trimming cost V 5 bases and J 4 bases, with 3 bases left between them. The CDR3 consists of 12 residues. The CDR3 sequence is CASSPGANVLTF. CDR3 nucleotides: TGTGCCAGCAGCCCGGGGGCCAACGTCCTGACTTTC.

This sequence joins TRBV29-1 and TRBJ2-5, with TRBD2 as a possible D gene (5 bases). The CDR3 loop spans 12 amino acids. V was pared by 7 bases and J by 10 bases, with 19 bases between. The V gene's germline CDR1 is SQVTM and CDR2 ANQGSEA. CDR3 residues: CSGGLDLGDQYF. For the CDR3, the DNA is TGCAGCGGTGGACTGGACCTTGGTGACCAGTACTTC.

This chain uses TRBV5-1 with TRBJ1-1; D is perhaps TRBD1 (6 bases). The germline gives CDR1 SGHRS, CDR2 YFSETQ. The CDR3 loop spans 13 amino acids. Deletions cut 9 bases from V and 0 bases from J, with 12 bases between. This CDR3 is CATSRTVNTEAFF. The CDR3 region has the DNA TGCGCCACCTCCCGGACAGTGAACACTGAAGCTTTCTTT.

This clone was detected only once. The CDR3 DNA reads as TGTGCCAGCAGCCTGACCGGGACAGGAAACTACGAGCAGTACTTC. Residues: CASSLTGTGNYEQYF. The V gene is TRBV4-2, the J gene TRBJ2-7; 8 bases map to TRBD1. The junction had 8 bases not matched to a gene; V was cut back by 4 bases and J by 3 bases. Germline V gene lookup returns CDR1 LGHNA and CDR2 YNFKEQ. This CDR3 contains 15 residues.

A word on this clone: Additional DNA sequences in this sample encode the identical CDR3. The chain combines TRBV19 with TRBJ1-2; D remains ambiguous. The CDR3 loop spans 13 amino acids. The ends were cut back, 3 bases at V and 4 bases at J, with 9 bases in the middle. Germline CDR1 LNHDA, CDR2 SQIVND (reference sequence). The CDR3 DNA follows: TGTGCCAGTAGTATCCGAGGTAGCTATGGCTACACCTTC. The encoded protein is CASSIRGSYGYTF. Full variable domain (remainder filled in from reference TRBV19 and TRBJ1-2): DGGITQSPKYLFRKEGQNVTLSCEQNLNHDAMYWYRQDPGQGLRLIYYSQIVNDFQKGDIAEGYSVSREKKESFPLTVTSAQKNPTAFYLCASSIRGSYGYTFGSGTRLTVV.

J is TRBJ2-5 and V is TRBV7-2, with 12 nucleotides matching TRBD2. V lost 2 bases, J lost 5 bases, and 9 bases stayed unmatched. Germline CDR1 reads SGHTA; CDR2 reads FQGNSA. The CDR3 runs to 17 residues. CDR3 residues: CASSLRASGGARETQYF. The CDR3 bases are TGTGCCAGCAGCTTAAGGGCTAGCGGGGGGGCACGGGAGACCCAGTACTTC.

Here the CDR3 reads CASSSLFEQYF. The DNA of the CDR3 is TGTGCCAGCAGCTCTTTGTTCGAGCAGTACTTC. The chain links TRBV6-5 to TRBJ2-7; no clear D gene. CDR1 and CDR2 (germline): MNHEY, SVGAGI. The CDR3 extends over 11 amino acids. The ends were cut back, 6 bases at V and 6 bases at J, with 9 bases in the middle.

This clone was detected only once. The chain is built from TRBV5-6 and TRBJ1-2; 8 positions agree with TRBD1. V lost 6 bases and J lost 4; bases outside the gene matches: 14. The CDR3 length is 16 residues. CDR1 and CDR2 from the germline V gene are SGHDT and YYEEEE. In nucleotides, the CDR3 is TGTGCCAGCAAAATTTCGGGACAGGTAAAGGGCTATGGCTACACCTTC. Residues: CASKISGQVKGYGYTF.

This chain links TRBV5-1 with TRBJ2-2, with TRBD1 identical over 9 bases. The CDR3 runs 16 residues. CDR1 is SGHRS and CDR2 is YFSETQ in the germline V gene. V shed 3 bases and J 3 bases; nucleotides not matched to a gene: 6. The CDR3: CASSWRQGVDTGELFF. CDR3 in DNA: TGCGCCAGCAGCTGGAGACAGGGGGTTGACACCGGGGAGCTGTTTTTT.

This clone was detected only a few times. The rearrangement joins TRBV13 to TRBJ2-1; perhaps TRBD1 as D (5 bases). Per the germline V gene, CDR1 is PRHDT and CDR2 is FYEKMQ (reference sequence). V was pared by 1 base and J by 3 bases, with 10 bases between. This CDR3 contains 15 residues. CDR3 sequence reads: CASSLEGFLYNEQFF. The CDR3 DNA sequence: TGTGCCAGCAGCTTAGAGGGGTTCCTCTACAATGAGCAGTTCTTC.

The genes are TRBV28 and TRBJ2-3; tentatively, D is TRBD1 (5 bases). V lost 7 bases and J 6 bases, leaving 8 bases between the germline ends. Germline V gives CDR1 MDHEN, CDR2 SYDVKM. The CDR3 loop spans 11 amino acids. CDR3 nucleotide sequence: TGTGCCAGCATGGGGCTCGATACGCAGTATTTT. Translating it yields CASMGLDTQYF.

This sequence joins TRBV18 and TRBJ2-1; D call uncertain. Looked up from germline, CDR1 is KGHSH and CDR2 is LQKENI. This CDR3 spans 13 amino acids. V was pared by 4 bases and J by 6 bases, with 10 bases between. CDR3 nucleotide sequence: TGTGCCAGCTCACGATCACAGAGCAATGAGCAGTTCTTC. Amino acids: CASSRSQSNEQFF.

The V call is TRBV18, the J call TRBJ2-7, with D perhaps TRBD1 (5 bases). CDR1 and CDR2 from the germline V gene are KGHSH and LQKENI. The V gene lost 3 bases and the J gene lost 5 bases, with 11 bases spanning the gap. The CDR3 length is 13 residues. This chain's CDR3 is CASSPRQSDEQYF. The CDR3 DNA is TGTGCCAGCTCACCGAGACAGAGTGACGAGCAGTACTTC.